Listed below are T cell receptor beta chains from one sample, sequenced in a study of identical twins. TCRdb itself ran the 5' RACE reads through MiXCR, one entry per CDR3 protein. The sample contains 200,000 to 250,000 distinct CDR3 sequences, roughly 13% of which appear only once. This sample also belongs to another study, concerning yellow fever vaccine responses in identical twins.

Sequencing was done on a sample of memory (CD45RO+) T cells sorted from blood. These receptors originate from a woman younger than 35 in good health. The CDR3 runs from the conserved cysteine through the conserved F or W. The order of the fields is V gene, J gene, clone size, D gene, CDR3 DNA, CDR3 protein. A D gene is named only where the DNA matches it firmly. Size is omitted from some rows. Given values are once, few, many or a class for expanded clones.

>TRBV5-1|TRBJ2-1|few|TRBD2
TGCGCCAGCAGCTCCTGGACTAGCGGAGACTACAATGAGCAGTTCTTC
CASSSWTSGDYNEQFF
>TRBV5-1|TRBJ1-1|-|-
TGCGCCAGCAGCTTTAACGCGGGAAACACTGAAGCTTTCTTT
CASSFNAGNTEAFF
>TRBV9|TRBJ2-3|medium-sized|TRBD2
TGTGCCAGCAGCGTGTACACTAGCGGGAGCACAGATACGCAGTATTTT
CASSVYTSGSTDTQYF
>TRBV12-5|TRBJ2-1|-|-
TGTGCTAGTGGTTTGTCCAGGGGGGGGGTTCGGACTGAGCAGTTCTTC
CASGLSRGGVRTEQFF
>TRBV7-8|TRBJ2-1|many|-
TGTGCCAGCAGCTTAGCGAGCTACAATGAGCAGTTCTTC
CASSLASYNEQFF
>TRBV28|TRBJ2-5|-|-
TGTGCCAGCAGTTTACAGGGAGAGACCCAGTACTTC
CASSLQGETQYF
>TRBV28|TRBJ2-5|-|TRBD1
TGTGCCAACCGGGACAGGGGACAAGAGACCCAGTACTTC
CANRDRGQETQYF
>TRBV6-1|TRBJ1-6|-|-
TGTGCCAGCATTGAGGGAAGTCCAGGTTCACCCCTCCACTTT
CASIEGSPGSPLHF
>TRBV27|TRBJ2-1|few|-
TGTGCCAGCAGTTCTGGAGTTGGGGGGTTCAATGAGCAGTTCTTC
CASSSGVGGFNEQFF
>TRBV12-3/TRBV12-4|TRBJ2-2|many|-
TGTGCCAGCGGGGGGACAGTGAAGCTGTTTTTT
CASGGTVKLFF
>TRBV5-1|TRBJ2-5|few|TRBD2
TGCGCCAGCACCGAGGGGAGTAGCGGGGGGACCCAGTACTTC
CASTEGSSGGTQYF
>TRBV19|TRBJ1-1|-|-
TGTGCCAGTAGTATAGACCCGGGGGCGAGAACTGAAGCTTTCTTT
CASSIDPGARTEAFF
>TRBV28|TRBJ2-4|few|TRBD1
TGTGCCAGCAGTTTATACCGCAGGGGGTATTCGGGGGCCAAAAACATTCAGTACTTC
CASSLYRRGYSGAKNIQYF
>TRBV7-9|TRBJ1-1|-|-
TGTGCCTCCCGAGACAGGTACACTGAAGCTTTCTTT
CASRDRYTEAFF
>TRBV4-3|TRBJ2-3|many|-
TGCGCCAGCAGCCAAGTATGGGGGAGCACAGATACGCAGTATTTT
CASSQVWGSTDTQYF
>TRBV9|TRBJ2-3|-|TRBD2
TGTGCCAGCAGCGGAGTCCTAGCGGGGGGCACAGATACGCAGTATTTT
CASSGVLAGGTDTQYF
>TRBV9|TRBJ2-7|-|-
TGTGCCAGCAGCGTAGGGACCCAATCCTACGAGCAGTACTTC
CASSVGTQSYEQYF
>TRBV7-9|TRBJ2-7|few|-
TGTGCCAGCACCCCACTTATAGGGGGAAGCTACGAGCAGTACTTC
CASTPLIGGSYEQYF
>TRBV7-2|TRBJ2-5|-|TRBD2
TGTGCCAGCAGCCCTAGCGGGAGGCTGGGGGAGACCCAGTACTTC
CASSPSGRLGETQYF
>TRBV29-1|TRBJ1-6|few|-
TGCAGCGTGCGCCCAGGAGACTATAATTCACCCCTCCACTTT
CSVRPGDYNSPLHF
>TRBV5-1|TRBJ2-7|many|TRBD2
TGCGCCAGCAGCGGGGGACTAGCGGGAGGCTTTAGATGGCAGTACTTC
CASSGGLAGGFRWQYF
>TRBV3-1|TRBJ2-6|few|-
TGTGCCAGCAGCTTACAGGGTGCTGGGGCCAACGTCCTGACTTTC
CASSLQGAGANVLTF
>TRBV7-2|TRBJ2-4|few|TRBD1
TGTGCCAGCAGCTTAGGACAGGGAAGGACGGACATTCAGTACTTC
CASSLGQGRTDIQYF
>TRBV5-1|TRBJ1-1|few|-
TGCGCCAGCAGCTTGGAAGCAGGGGCAAACACTGAAGCTTTCTTT
CASSLEAGANTEAFF
>TRBV12-3/TRBV12-4|TRBJ2-2|many|TRBD1
TGTGCCAGCGGGACAGGGGGCCCCGGGGAGCTGTTTTTT
CASGTGGPGELFF
>TRBV20-1|TRBJ2-5|-|-
TGCAGTGCACCCTTAGGGGGAGGGGAGGCCCAGTACTTC
CSAPLGGGEAQYF
>TRBV6-5|TRBJ2-5|few|-
TGTGCCAGCATTTTCGGGGGCGCGAGTCCCCGAGAGACCCAGTACTTC
CASIFGGASPRETQYF
>TRBV4-2|TRBJ2-5|-|TRBD2
TGTGCCAGCAGCCAAGAAAAGAGGGCTAGCGGGAGTTTGCGAGAGACCCAGTACTTC
CASSQEKRASGSLRETQYF
>TRBV28|TRBJ2-7|-|TRBD1
TGTGCCAGCAGTCCCCAGGACAGGGGGTCGGACGAGCAGTACTTC
CASSPQDRGSDEQYF
>TRBV5-1|TRBJ2-2|many|TRBD2
TGCGCCAGCACCAACTCGGGGGGGGACACCGGGGAGCTGTTTTTT
CASTNSGGDTGELFF
>TRBV11-2|TRBJ2-7|-|TRBD2
TGTGCCAGCAGCTCGTTTAGGGCTAGCGGGTCGACCTACGAGCAGTACTTC
CASSSFRASGSTYEQYF
>TRBV4-3|TRBJ2-2|few|-
TGCGCCAGCAGCCAAGAACCGGGGTCGGCTGGGGAGCTGTTTTTT
CASSQEPGSAGELFF
>TRBV18|TRBJ1-1|-|-
TGTGCCAGCTCACCGAACACCAAGAACACTGAAGCTTTCTTT
CASSPNTKNTEAFF
>TRBV7-9|TRBJ2-2|few|TRBD1
TGTGCCAGCAGCTTGGGACAGCACACCGGGGAGCTGTTTTTT
CASSLGQHTGELFF
>TRBV12-3/TRBV12-4|TRBJ2-7|few|-
TGTGCCAGCAGTTTTCATTTGTACGAGCAGTACTTC
CASSFHLYEQYF
>TRBV5-1|TRBJ2-3|-|-
TGCGCCAGCAGCTTGGGGGGGGGCCAAGGAGGTACAGATACGCAGTATTTT
CASSLGGGQGGTDTQYF
>TRBV18|TRBJ1-5|many|-
TGTGCCAGCTCACCAGAAGGGGGTAATAATCAGCCCCAGCATTTT
CASSPEGGNNQPQHF
>TRBV28|TRBJ2-3|many|TRBD2
TGTGCCAGCAGTTTAGGAGCGGGAGGGAGGGCAGATACGCAGTATTTT
CASSLGAGGRADTQYF
>TRBV7-2|TRBJ1-1|-|TRBD1
TGTGCCAGCAGCTTAGTAGGGACAGGGATGAACACTGAAGCTTTCTTT
CASSLVGTGMNTEAFF
>TRBV6-2/TRBV6-3|TRBJ1-1|-|-
TGTGCCAGCAGCCGTAGGACCGTCATAGAAGCTTTCTTT
CASSRRTVIEAFF
>TRBV5-6|TRBJ2-3|-|TRBD2
TGTGCCAGCAGCGGGGCGGGGGGGCGGAGCACAGATACGCAGTATTTT
CASSGAGGRSTDTQYF
>TRBV28|TRBJ2-5|few|TRBD1
TGTGCCAGCAGTTCCGGGACAGGAGGTGCCCAGTACTTC
CASSSGTGGAQYF
>TRBV7-2|TRBJ2-1|many|TRBD2
TGTGCCAGCCGGCGGGCTCTAGCGGGAGTCTATGAGCAGTTCTTC
CASRRALAGVYEQFF
>TRBV7-9|TRBJ2-5|many|-
TGTGCCAGCAGCTTAGCGCGCGGGGACCAAGAGACCCAGTACTTC
CASSLARGDQETQYF
>TRBV7-2|TRBJ2-7|-|TRBD1
TGTGCCAGCAGCTTAACGGGACAGGGGCTCGAGCAGTACTTC
CASSLTGQGLEQYF
>TRBV27|TRBJ2-7|-|TRBD2
TGTGCCAGCATCGGACTAGCGGGATACGTCCACGAGCAGTACTTC
CASIGLAGYVHEQYF
>TRBV7-9|TRBJ2-3|few|TRBD2
TGTGCCAGCAGCTTTCAAACTAGCGAGGGAGATACGCAGTATTTT
CASSFQTSEGDTQYF
>TRBV7-2|TRBJ2-1|-|-
TGTGCCAGCAGCCCGGCCCCAAGCTCCTACAATGAGCAGTTCTTC
CASSPAPSSYNEQFF
>TRBV20-1|TRBJ2-1|-|-
TGCAGTGCTAGAGATCTTGGAGACAATTACAATGAGCAGTTCTTC
CSARDLGDNYNEQFF
>TRBV7-9|TRBJ1-1|many|-
TGTGCCAGCAGCTTAGGAGCCCAAGCTTTCTTT
CASSLGAQAFF
>TRBV7-9|TRBJ2-1|few|-
TGTGCCAGCAGCTTACAGGGGGGGGTTGGCGAGCAGTTCTTC
CASSLQGGVGEQFF
>TRBV3-1|TRBJ2-5|-|TRBD2
TGTGCCAGCAGCCCTGGACTAGCGGGGCAAGAGACCCAGTACTTC
CASSPGLAGQETQYF
>TRBV20-1|TRBJ2-7|few|-
TGCAGTGCTAGAGATTTGGCGAAAAAGGTGGGCGAGCAGTACTTC
CSARDLAKKVGEQYF
>TRBV12-3/TRBV12-4|TRBJ2-7|-|-
TGTGCCAGCAGTAATTCCGGGACTTCCTACGAGCAGTACTTC
CASSNSGTSYEQYF
>TRBV30|TRBJ2-2|-|-
TGTGCCTGGAGCAGGCGGGGAACCGGGGAGCTGTTTTTT
CAWSRRGTGELFF
>TRBV11-2|TRBJ2-4|few|TRBD2
TGTGCCAGCAGCCACCAAACCGGACGGGGGGGTCTACTAGCCAAAAACATTCAGTACTTC
CASSHQTGRGGLLAKNIQYF
>TRBV19|TRBJ2-1|-|TRBD2
TGTGCCAGTAGTTTAGCGGGAGAGTCCTACAATGAGCAGTTCTTC
CASSLAGESYNEQFF